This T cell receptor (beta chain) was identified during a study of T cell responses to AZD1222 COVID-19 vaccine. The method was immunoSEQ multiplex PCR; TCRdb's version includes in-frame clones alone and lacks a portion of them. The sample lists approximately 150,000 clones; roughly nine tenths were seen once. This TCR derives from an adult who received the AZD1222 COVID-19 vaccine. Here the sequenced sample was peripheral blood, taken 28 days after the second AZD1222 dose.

The CDR3 region has the DNA TGTGCCAGCAGCCCCTTCGCGGAGACCTACGAGCAGTACTTC. Translated: CASSPFAETYEQYF. The chain joins TRBV7-2 to TRBJ2-7; D is ambiguous. The V end was cut by 5 bases, the J end by 2 bases, with 13 bases between. This CDR3 comprises 14 residues. CDR1 SGHTA and CDR2 FQGNSA come from the germline V gene.